Presented here are 21 T cell receptor beta chains from one specimen sequenced in a study of T-cell reconstitution after alpha-beta-depleted transplantation in children. Preparation of the TCRbeta library involved a method that used unique molecular identifiers. TCRdb re-called the PCR reads with MiXCR, one entry per CDR3 protein. The sample has some 530,000 distinct CDR3 sequences; around 13% are singletons. The specimen was PBMCs from the stem cell graft donor, collected from the stem cell graft. Receptors were obtained from a human donor who donated a stem cell graft to a child with combined immunodeficiency.

This clonotype was counted many times. J is TRBJ2-1 and V is TRBV7-9; 9 nucleotides agree with TRBD2. The CDR3 runs 15 residues. CDR1 and CDR2 from the germline V gene are SEHNR and FQNEAQ (reference sequence). V lost 5 bases, J lost 7 bases, and 9 bases stayed unmatched. CDR3 in amino acids: CASSPTSGVRNEQFF. The CDR3 DNA is TGTGCCAGCAGCCCGACTAGCGGAGTCCGAAATGAGCAGTTCTTC.

This clonotype was picked up a small number of times. The chain recombines TRBV4-3 with TRBJ2-7; perhaps TRBD2 as D (6 bases). The germline V gene encodes CDR1 LGHNA and CDR2 YSLEER. The CDR3 runs to 16 residues. V lost 0 bases to trimming and J lost 3 bases, with 15 bases between them. DNA for the CDR3: TGCGCCAGCAGCCAAGATTATGGGGGGAGAAGCTACGAGCAGTACTTC. It yields the protein CASSQDYGGRSYEQYF.

The V gene is TRBV12-3 or TRBV12-4, the J gene TRBJ1-5; D ambiguous. V was clipped by 6 bases and J by 6 bases, with 9 bases between them. CDR3 size: 12 residues. This CDR3 is CASSTNRQPQHF. Written as DNA, the CDR3 is TGTGCCAGCAGCACAAACCGTCAGCCCCAGCATTTT.

The genes are TRBV10-3 and TRBJ1-1; maybe TRBD1 (6 bases). CDR3 length: 16 amino acids. Germline loops: CDR1 ENHRY, CDR2 SYGVKD. V lost 1 base, J lost 7 bases, and 19 bases lay in between. The CDR3 DNA reads TGTGCCATCAGTGAGTTCTCCGGGACAAGGGGGATTGAAGCTTTCTTT. Translated, it gives CAISEFSGTRGIEAFF.

This clonotype turned up a few times. The J gene is TRBJ1-5, the V gene TRBV6-5, with D perhaps matching TRBD1 (6 bases). The V end lost 7 bases, the J end lost 6 bases, and 13 bases lay between the germline ends. The CDR3 contains 13 residues. Germline loops: CDR1 MNHEY, CDR2 SVGAGI. Here the CDR3 DNA reads TGTGCCAGCACTTCAGGGGTATCTCAGCCCCAGCATTTT. Residues: CASTSGVSQPQHF.

The chain links TRBV7-3 to TRBJ2-2; no clear D gene. This CDR3 has 13 amino acids. Between the trimmed V and J ends, which lost 5 bases and 5 bases, there was a span of 9 bases. Germline V lookup: CDR1 SGHTA, CDR2 FQGTGA. The CDR3 nucleotides are TGTGCCAGCAGCCCCCTTCATACCGGGGAGCTGTTTTTT. It encodes CASSPLHTGELFF.

The V call is TRBV24-1, the J call TRBJ2-3, with 10 bases aligning to TRBD2. Losses at the gene ends were 5 bases for V and 1 base for J; bases not matched to a gene: 2. The CDR3 is made up of 15 amino acids. Germline V gene data show CDR1 as KGHDR and CDR2 as SFDVKD. CDR3 residues: CATSGGLAGTDTQYF. CDR3 in DNA: TGTGCCACCAGTGGAGGACTAGCGGGCACAGATACGCAGTATTTT.

At least ten counts were recorded for this clonotype. The chain links TRBV20-1 to TRBJ2-3; D uncertain. The CDR3 has 13 amino acids. V dropped 1 base and J dropped 3 bases, with 8 bases sitting between them. The germline V gene encodes CDR1 DFQATT and CDR2 SNEGSKA (reference sequence). This CDR3 reads CSARALGTDTQYF. Here the CDR3 DNA reads TGCAGTGCTAGAGCCCTTGGGACAGATACGCAGTATTTT.

This clonotype was seen a few times. V is TRBV2 and J is TRBJ1-6; weak D call: TRBD1 (5 bases). V lost 8 bases to trimming and J lost 8 bases, with 13 bases between them. Germline CDR1 and CDR2: SNHLY and FYNNEI. The CDR3 covers 13 residues. CDR3 region: CASGGGGHSPLHF. The DNA of the CDR3 is TGTGCCAGCGGGGGGGGAGGACATTCACCCCTCCACTTT.

The sample holds one count of this clonotype. The gene calls are TRBV7-8 and TRBJ1-1; 7 bases match TRBD1. This CDR3 spans 17 amino acids. The J segment lost 2 bases and the V segment lost 2 bases, leaving 11 bases of the junction unmatched. CDR1 and CDR2 (germline): SGHVS, FQNEAQ. The CDR3 loop is CASSLTPQRGPNTEAFF. The CDR3 nucleotides read TGTGCCAGCAGCTTAACCCCCCAGAGGGGGCCAAACACTGAAGCTTTCTTT.

This clonotype occurred many times. The chain uses TRBV14 and TRBJ2-1; tentative D call: TRBD1 (6 bases). This CDR3 spans 15 amino acids. CDR1 and CDR2 from the germline V gene are SGHDN and FVKESK. V lost 4 bases, J lost 5 bases, and 15 bases lay in between. Here the CDR3 reads CASSRQGRLNNEQFF. In DNA form, the CDR3 reads TGTGCCAGCAGCCGGCAGGGGCGACTAAACAATGAGCAGTTCTTC.

This clonotype came up a few times. The J gene is TRBJ2-2, the V gene TRBV7-9; D not resolved. Deletions cut 4 bases from V and 5 bases from J, with 8 bases between. The V gene's germline CDR1 is SEHNR and CDR2 FQNEAQ (reference sequence). The CDR3 is 13 residues long. CDR3 in amino acids: CASSSLRTGELFF. In DNA form, the CDR3 reads TGTGCCAGCAGCTCATTGAGGACCGGGGAGCTGTTTTTT. Together with reference TRBV7-9 and TRBJ2-2, the CDR3 gives the full variable domain: DTGVSQNPRHKITKRGQNVTFRCDPISEHNRLYWYRQTLGQGPEFLTYFQNEAQLEKSRLLSDRFSAERPKGSFSTLEIQRTEQGDSAMYLCASSSLRTGELFFGEGSRLTVL.

The gene calls are TRBV9 and TRBJ2-2; D is uncertain. This CDR3 comprises 14 residues. Per the germline V gene, CDR1 is SGDLS and CDR2 is YYNGEE. V lost 4 bases, J lost 7 bases, and 14 bases lay in between. CDR3 in DNA: TGTGCCAGCAGCCCAGCCACTTTAGGCGGGGAGCTGTTTTTT. This encodes CASSPATLGGELFF.

This clonotype was detected ten times or more. Compared with germline, one end of the junction differs, possibly owing to a read error. The V and J genes are TRBV5-1 and TRBJ2-5; 9 nucleotides agree with TRBD1. CDR1 is SGHRS and CDR2 is YFSETQ in the germline V gene. The CDR3 contains 15 residues. The CDR3 DNA reads TGTGCCAGCAGTTTGGGGACAGGGCTTCAAGAGACCCAGTACTTC. Translating gives CASSLGTGLQETQYF.

The rearrangement links TRBV12-3 or TRBV12-4 to TRBJ2-4; D might be TRBD2 (5 bases). This CDR3 is 14 amino acids long. V was clipped by 5 bases and J by 9 bases, with 17 bases between them. The CDR3, as DNA: TGTGCCAGCAGTCGCCTCACGACTCGGGGCATTCAGTACTTC. Its translation: CASSRLTTRGIQYF.

The chain has TRBV10-3 and TRBJ2-5; 9 bases fit TRBD2. CDR1 is ENHRY, CDR2 SYGVKD, per germline. V lost 3 bases and J lost 4; bases outside the gene matches: 3. CDR3 length: 14 amino acids. As DNA, the CDR3 is TGTGCCATCAGTGACGCGGGAGGGTTAGAGACCCAGTACTTC. Encoded protein: CAISDAGGLETQYF.

This clonotype was counted at least ten times. J is TRBJ2-7 and V is TRBV15; D uncertain. CDR3 length equals 17 residues. CDR1 is LNHNV and CDR2 is YYDKDF in the germline V gene (reference sequence). Trimming left V 5 bases short and J 5 bases short, with 25 bases between. CDR3 nucleotide sequence: TGTGCCACCAGCCGCGGACGTTCGGCAGATCTACTCAACGAGCAGTACTTC. It is translated as CATSRGRSADLLNEQYF.

This clonotype was recorded a few times. The rearrangement joins TRBV7-9 to TRBJ2-7; the D is unclear. CDR3 length: 13 amino acids. CDR1 is SEHNR and CDR2 is FQNEAQ in the germline V gene (reference sequence). Trimming took 6 bases from V and 4 from J, leaving 13 bases between them. CDR3 amino acids: CASRADGEYEQYF. The DNA for the CDR3 is TGTGCCAGCAGGGCGGACGGAGAGTACGAGCAGTACTTC. Using reference TRBV7-9 and TRBJ2-7 for the parts outside the CDR3, the full variable domain is DTGVSQNPRHKITKRGQNVTFRCDPISEHNRLYWYRQTLGQGPEFLTYFQNEAQLEKSRLLSDRFSAERPKGSFSTLEIQRTEQGDSAMYLCASRADGEYEQYFGPGTRLTVT.

There are many counts of this clonotype. The rearrangement links TRBV12-3 or TRBV12-4 to TRBJ1-2, with 7 bases fitting TRBD1. J gave up 7 bases and V 3 bases, and 8 bases lay outside the gene matches. The CDR3 contains 14 residues. The CDR3 bases are TGTGCCAGCAGTTTCGGGGAACAGGGGTCTGGCTACACCTTC. It encodes CASSFGEQGSGYTF.

This clonotype has a count of ten or more. The rearrangement uses TRBV3-1 and TRBJ1-2; D gene ambiguous. The CDR3 loop spans 16 amino acids. Per germline, CDR1 LGHDT and CDR2 YNNKEL (reference sequence). V was cut by 4 bases and J by 4 bases, with 19 bases left in between. CDR3 sequence (DNA): TGTGCCAGCAGCCCCCCCTCTAGTCAGGTCCTCTATGGCTACACCTTC. Encoded protein: CASSPPSSQVLYGYTF.

The rearrangement joins TRBV9 to TRBJ2-1, with D perhaps TRBD1 (5 bases). Germline values: CDR1 SGDLS, CDR2 YYNGEE. V lost 0 bases and J 7 bases, leaving 8 bases between the germline ends. The CDR3 extends over 13 amino acids. This CDR3 reads CASSVDRWNEQFF. As DNA, the CDR3 is TGTGCCAGCAGCGTAGACAGGTGGAATGAGCAGTTCTTC. The whole variable domain, filled in from reference TRBV9 and TRBJ2-1, reads DSGVTQTPKHLITATGQRVTLRCSPRSGDLSVYWYQQSLDQGLQFLIQYYNGEERAKGNILERFSAQQFPDLHSELNLSSLELGDSALYFCASSVDRWNEQFFGPGTRLTVL.